A single sample gave rise to the 2 T cell receptor beta chains below, sequenced in a study of blood T cell repertoires in COVID-19. Sequencing used immunoSEQ multiplex PCR; TCRdb keeps in-frame clones, though not all of them. The data contain nearly 350,000 clones, roughly nine tenths of them singletons. Sequencing was performed on PBMCs or T cells enriched from blood (not recorded which). The receptors stem from a woman in her twenties or thirties who had recovered from COVID-19.

This rearrangement joins TRBV6-2 or TRBV6-3 to TRBJ1-2; D may be TRBD1 (5 bases). Germline lookup yields CDR1 MNHEY and CDR2 SVGEGT. Trimming removed 6 bases at V and 6 bases at J, with 14 bases between. The length of the CDR3 is 13 residues. The CDR3 protein is CASSPDWGHGYTF. The CDR3 bases are TGTGCCAGCAGCCCCGACTGGGGCCATGGCTACACCTTC.

The gene calls are TRBV29-1 and TRBJ1-3, with D tentatively TRBD1 (6 bases). The CDR3 spans 12 residues. V was pared by 4 bases and J by 16 bases, with 20 bases between. The germline CDR1 and CDR2 sequences are SQVTM and ANQGSEA. In nucleotides, the CDR3 is TGCAGCGTTGTACAGGGCCCGGACCGGGTTTATTTT. This translates into CSVVQGPDRVYF.